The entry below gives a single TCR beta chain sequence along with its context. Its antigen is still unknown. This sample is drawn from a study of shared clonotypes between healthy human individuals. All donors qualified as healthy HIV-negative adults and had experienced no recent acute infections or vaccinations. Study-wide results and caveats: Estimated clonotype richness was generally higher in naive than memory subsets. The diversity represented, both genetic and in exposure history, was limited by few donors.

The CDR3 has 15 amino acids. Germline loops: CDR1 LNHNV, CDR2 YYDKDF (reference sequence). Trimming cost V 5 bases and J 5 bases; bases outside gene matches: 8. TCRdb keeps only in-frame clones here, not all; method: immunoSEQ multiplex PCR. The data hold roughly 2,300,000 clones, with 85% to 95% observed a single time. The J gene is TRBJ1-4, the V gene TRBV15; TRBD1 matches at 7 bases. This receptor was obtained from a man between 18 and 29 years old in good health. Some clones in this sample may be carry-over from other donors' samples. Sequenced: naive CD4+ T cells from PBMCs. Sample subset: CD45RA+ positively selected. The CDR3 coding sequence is TGTGCCACCAGCCGACTGGGACAGATGAATGAAAAACTGTTTTTT. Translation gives CATSRLGQMNEKLFF.